Each of the 29 T cell receptor beta chains below was sequenced from the same sample in a study of radiotherapy plus CTLA-4 blockade in lung cancer. Method: immunoSEQ multiplex PCR; TCRdb's copy keeps in-frame clones and lacks some. The sample contains around 45,000 clones, more than 70% of which appear only once. The sample here was peripheral blood, taken from a patient treated with radiotherapy plus ipilimumab. These receptors all stem from a human donor with non-small cell lung cancer who had stable disease on radiotherapy plus ipilimumab.

The chain's CDR3 is CAWSGRDRVNSPLHF. The CDR3 bases are TGTGCCTGGAGTGGGCGGGACAGGGTTAATTCACCCCTCCACTTT. This rearrangement joins TRBV30 to TRBJ1-6; 9 bases are a match to TRBD1. J gave up 6 bases and V 1 base, and 4 bases lay outside the gene matches. Germline V gene data show CDR1 as GTSNPN and CDR2 as SVGIG (reference sequence). This CDR3 comprises 15 residues.

This sequence joins TRBV15 and TRBJ1-1; the match to TRBD1 covers 9 bases. Germline V gene sequence: CDR1 LNHNV, CDR2 YYDKDF (reference sequence). The trim removed 0 bases at V and 10 bases at J, leaving 12 bases unmatched. The CDR3 loop spans 16 amino acids. The CDR3: CATSRDSGQGLSVAFF. CDR3 coding DNA: TGTGCCACCAGCAGAGATTCGGGACAGGGATTGAGTGTAGCTTTCTTT.

The chain carries TRBV6-5 and TRBJ1-2; D is ambiguous. Trimming took 4 bases from V and 8 from J, leaving 17 bases between them. CDR1 is MNHEY, CDR2 SVGAGI, per germline. The CDR3 has 14 residues. In nucleotides, the CDR3 is TGTGCCAGCAGTTCCCCGGGAGGCGCTAAGGGCTACACCTTC. Translated, it gives CASSSPGGAKGYTF.

A single count supports this clone. The chain links TRBV19 to TRBJ1-2; 10 nucleotides align to TRBD1. Trimming cost V 9 bases and J 8 bases; bases outside gene matches: 6. The CDR3 contains 12 residues. CDR1 is LNHDA, CDR2 SQIVND, per germline (reference sequence). CDR3 sequence reads: CASGTGVGGYTF. As DNA, the CDR3 is TGTGCCAGCGGGACAGGGGTGGGAGGCTACACCTTC.

The chain has TRBV6-1 and TRBJ1-6; 7 positions agree with TRBD1. The CDR3 is 15 amino acids. The germline V gene has CDR1 MNHNS and CDR2 SASEGT. The junction had 9 bases not matched to a gene; V was cut back by 5 bases and J by 8 bases. The CDR3 loop reads CASSSLTGLDSPLHF. The CDR3 nucleotides read TGTGCCAGCAGTTCGTTGACAGGGCTAGATTCACCCCTCCACTTT.

This chain links TRBV6-6 with TRBJ1-4, with D possibly TRBD1 on 5 matching bases. This CDR3 is built from 14 residues. CDR1 is MNHNY, CDR2 SVGAGI, per germline (reference sequence). The ends were cut back, 0 bases at V and 7 bases at J, with 9 bases in the middle. Here the CDR3 DNA reads TGTGCCAGCAGTTACTCCGGGACCGTTGAAAAACTGTTTTTT. The encoded protein is CASSYSGTVEKLFF.

V gene TRBV6-5 combines with J gene TRBJ2-1; 8 bases match TRBD2. V shed 2 bases, J shed 8 bases, and the junction held 5 bases outside the gene matches. Looked up from germline, CDR1 is MNHEY and CDR2 is SVGAGI. CDR3 length: 14 amino acids. CDR3 residues: CASSYRRGGYEQFF. The CDR3 nucleotides are TGTGCCAGCAGTTACCGCCGGGGGGGCTATGAGCAGTTCTTC.

This clone turned up a few times. This chain joins TRBV18 and TRBJ1-2; D is undetermined. Per the germline V gene, CDR1 is KGHSH and CDR2 is LQKENI. Trimming stripped 3 bases from V and 4 bases from J, with 15 bases between. CDR3 size: 15 residues. CDR3 nucleotides: TGTGCCAGCTCACCGGGTTGGCAGGAGTCCTATGGCTACACCTTC. It yields the protein CASSPGWQESYGYTF.

V is TRBV5-4 and J is TRBJ2-7, with D unresolved. CDR3 length: 11 amino acids. V lost 3 bases and J lost 2, with 3 bases in between. The germline gives CDR1 SGHNT, CDR2 YYREEE (reference sequence). Here the CDR3 reads CASSSAYEQYF. In nucleotides, the CDR3 is TGTGCCAGCAGCTCTGCCTACGAGCAGTACTTC.

J is TRBJ1-1 and V is TRBV6-4; TRBD1 might be the D (6 bases). The CDR3 consists of 15 residues. Germline V CDR1 and CDR2: MRHNA, SNTAGT. V gave up 4 bases and J gave up 2 bases, with 14 bases separating them. The CDR3 DNA is TGTGCCAGCAGTGCGACCGGACAGTACAACACTGAAGCTTTCTTT. Protein product: CASSATGQYNTEAFF.

There are a few counts of this clone. The rearrangement uses TRBV28 and TRBJ1-6; D ambiguous. The V end was cut by 5 bases, the J end by 0 bases, with 11 bases between. From germline, CDR1 is MDHEN and CDR2 SYDVKM. The CDR3 covers 16 residues. Here the CDR3 DNA reads TGTGCCAGCAGTCTGACACCGAGCTCCTATAATTCACCCCTCCACTTT. It is translated as CASSLTPSSYNSPLHF.

This chain uses TRBV28 with TRBJ2-3; D gene unclear. From germline, CDR1 is MDHEN and CDR2 SYDVKM. The CDR3 totals 14 residues. Trimming cost V 3 bases and J 4 bases, with 11 bases left between them. In DNA form, the CDR3 reads TGTGCCAGCAGTTTGATCAAGTTCCCAGATACGCAGTATTTT. It codes for CASSLIKFPDTQYF.

This chain links TRBV5-1 with TRBJ2-6, with D hard to call. Germline CDR1 and CDR2: SGHRS and YFSETQ. V was shortened by 0 bases and J by 0 bases, with 4 bases between the two germline ends. The CDR3 runs to 15 residues. The CDR3 loop is CASSLAVSGANVLTF. Written as DNA, the CDR3 is TGCGCCAGCAGCTTGGCCGTCTCTGGGGCCAACGTCCTGACTTTC.

The sample holds one count of this clone. The chain couples TRBV5-4 to TRBJ1-2, with D perhaps matching TRBD1 (5 bases). This CDR3 is built from 13 residues. The germline gives CDR1 SGHNT, CDR2 YYREEE (reference sequence). Trimming removed 2 bases from V and 8 bases from J, with 13 bases in between. DNA for the CDR3: TGTGCCAGCAGCTTCCGGGGACCGGGGGGCTACACCTTC. Translation: CASSFRGPGGYTF.

The chain links TRBV13 to TRBJ1-5; TRBD1 might be the D (5 bases). The V gene lost 4 bases and the J gene lost 4 bases, with 14 bases spanning the gap. Germline CDR1 and CDR2: PRHDT and FYEKMQ (reference sequence). This CDR3 spans 15 amino acids. In nucleotides, the CDR3 is TGTGCCAGCAGCTCGGGACGGTCCCCAAATCAGCCCCAGCATTTT. It codes for CASSSGRSPNQPQHF. Together with reference TRBV13 and TRBJ1-5, the CDR3 gives the full variable domain: AAGVIQSPRHLIKEKRETATLKCYPIPRHDTVYWYQQGPGQDPQFLISFYEKMQSDKGSIPDRFSAQQFSDYHSELNMSSLELGDSALYFCASSSGRSPNQPQHFGDGTRLSIL.

V gene TRBV7-2 combines with J gene TRBJ2-3; 8 nucleotides line up with TRBD2. Germline values: CDR1 SGHTA, CDR2 FQGNSA. This CDR3 comprises 16 residues. The V gene end was trimmed by 5 bases and the J gene end by 5 bases; junction bases not matched to a gene: 12. The CDR3 sequence is CASSPVVALAGDTQYF. DNA of the CDR3: TGTGCCAGCAGCCCCGTCGTCGCCCTAGCGGGAGATACGCAGTATTTT. The variable domain in full, with the rest retrieved from reference TRBV7-2 and TRBJ2-3, is GAGVSQSPSNKVTEKGKDVELRCDPISGHTALYWYRQSLGQGLEFLIYFQGNSAPDKSGLPSDRFSAERTGGSVSTLTIQRTQQEDSAVYLCASSPVVALAGDTQYFGPGTRLTVL.

CDR3 residues: CASGLTQGQIAEAFF. CDR3 in DNA: TGTGCTAGTGGTTTGACCCAGGGACAGATCGCTGAAGCTTTCTTT. V usage is TRBV12-5 and J usage is TRBJ1-1; TRBD1 matches at 7 bases. Germline V gene lookup returns CDR1 LGHNT and CDR2 FRNRAP. J was trimmed by 6 bases and V by 2 bases; bases with no gene match: 9. This CDR3 spans 15 amino acids.

This clone was counted only a few times. V is TRBV9 and J is TRBJ2-1; no clear D. CDR3 length: 13 amino acids. V lost 0 bases and J lost 12, with 13 bases in between. Germline lookup yields CDR1 SGDLS and CDR2 YYNGEE. The CDR3 spells CASSVGPRLMQFF. CDR3 in DNA: TGTGCCAGCAGCGTAGGACCTCGCCTCATGCAGTTCTTC.

The rearrangement uses TRBV28 and TRBJ1-1; 7 nucleotides match TRBD1. V lost 7 bases and J lost 5; bases outside the gene matches: 16. Per the germline V gene, CDR1 is MDHEN and CDR2 is SYDVKM. The CDR3 sequence is 16 residues long. CDR3 nucleotides: TGTGCCAGCATCCCCTGGACAGGTCCCTCCTTTACTGAAGCTTTCTTT. Its translation: CASIPWTGPSFTEAFF.

The CDR3 coding sequence is TGCGCCAGCAACACGGGGGCGACCAATGAGCAGTTCTTC. Translated: CASNTGATNEQFF. The rearrangement links TRBV5-1 to TRBJ2-1, with D perhaps TRBD1 or TRBD2 (6 bases each). Per the germline V gene, CDR1 is SGHRS and CDR2 is YFSETQ. CDR3 length: 13 residues. The V end was cut by 6 bases, the J end by 6 bases, with 13 bases between.

The V gene is TRBV27, the J gene TRBJ1-1; possible D gene TRBD1, 5 bases. The CDR3 spans 14 residues. Germline CDR1 MNHEY, CDR2 SMNVEV (reference sequence). V lost 5 bases to trimming and J lost 2 bases, with 12 bases between them. CDR3 sequence reads: CASSHGTANTEAFF. The DNA of the CDR3 is TGTGCCAGCAGTCATGGGACGGCCAACACTGAAGCTTTCTTT.

J is TRBJ1-4 and V is TRBV5-6; D remains ambiguous. CDR1 is SGHDT, CDR2 YYEEEE, per germline. The CDR3 extends over 14 amino acids. Between the trimmed V and J ends, which lost 0 bases and 7 bases, there was a span of 10 bases. DNA for the CDR3: TGTGCCAGCAGCTTGGGCCCGGGAGCTGAAAAACTGTTTTTT. This translates into CASSLGPGAEKLFF.

The V gene is TRBV6-5, the J gene TRBJ1-1; D possibly corresponds to TRBD1 (5 bases). CDR1 MNHEY and CDR2 SVGAGI come from the germline V gene. The ends were cut back, 7 bases at V and 3 bases at J, with 18 bases in the middle. There are 15 residues in the CDR3. The CDR3 DNA is TGTGCCAGCACCCTCGGGACCCTCCCTGACACTGAAGCTTTCTTT. Translated, it gives CASTLGTLPDTEAFF.

The CDR3 coding sequence is TGTGCCAGCAGTGGGGGACAGCTGAACACTGAAGCTTTCTTT. Translation gives CASSGGQLNTEAFF. The chain recombines TRBV2 with TRBJ1-1; 7 bases match TRBD1. CDR3 length equals 14 residues. The V and J ends lost 4 bases and 0 bases, in that order; junction bases with no gene match: 2. The germline CDR1 and CDR2 sequences are SNHLY and FYNNEI.

V gene TRBV15 combines with J gene TRBJ2-7, with D perhaps matching TRBD2 (6 bases). Germline CDR1 is LNHNV and CDR2 is YYDKDF (reference sequence). V dropped 0 bases and J dropped 3 bases, with 9 bases sitting between them. This CDR3 is 14 amino acids long. In nucleotides, the CDR3 is TGTGCCACCAGCAGAGATGCGGGGTACTACGAGCAGTACGTC. It codes for CATSRDAGYYEQYV.

This chain joins TRBV28 and TRBJ2-7; the D gene is possibly TRBD1 (6 bases). The CDR3 is 16 residues long. Germline V gives CDR1 MDHEN, CDR2 SYDVKM. V gave up 2 bases and J gave up 3 bases, with 17 bases separating them. The CDR3 spells CASSLGQGIPGYEQYV. The CDR3 DNA sequence: TGTGCCAGCAGTTTAGGTCAGGGGATCCCTGGCTACGAGCAGTACGTC.

The table lists this clone with a count of one. The CDR3 nucleotides are TGTGCCAGCAGCCCGGGGGGTCGGAGAGAGTTCTTC. This encodes CASSPGGRREFF. The chain has TRBV5-6 and TRBJ2-1; 7 nucleotides line up with TRBD2. V shed 4 bases, J shed 14 bases, and the junction held 9 bases outside the gene matches. Germline CDR1 and CDR2: SGHDT and YYEEEE. The CDR3 extends over 12 amino acids.

V usage is TRBV29-1 and J usage is TRBJ1-2; D is perhaps TRBD1 (5 bases). This CDR3 contains 12 residues. From germline, CDR1 is SQVTM and CDR2 ANQGSEA. Trimming removed 4 bases from V and 8 bases from J, with 14 bases in between. As DNA, the CDR3 is TGCAGCGTTGCTCCAGGGCTCGGCGGCTACACCTTC. This sequence encodes CSVAPGLGGYTF.

The V gene is TRBV5-1, the J gene TRBJ1-2; 9 bases fit TRBD1. Germline V lookup: CDR1 SGHRS, CDR2 YFSETQ. The length of the CDR3 is 14 residues. V gave up 4 bases and J gave up 7 bases; unmatched junction bases: 8. CDR3 region: CASSVGQGYSGYTF. CDR3 nucleotides: TGCGCCAGCAGCGTAGGACAGGGGTACTCTGGCTACACCTTC.